The 32 T cell receptor beta chains reported below all come from one sample, sequenced in a study of cytomegalovirus exposure and HLA in healthy donors (dated by TCRdb to about 2017). The library was built by means of the immunoSEQ multiplex PCR assay. For the multiplex PCR, a mixture combining 60 forward primers for TCR Vbeta segments and 13 reverse primers for TCR Jbeta segments was used. TCRdb re-hosts the immuneACCESS table, in-frame sequences only. Its copies lack some clones; in the studies checked, an unresolved V gene accounts for under half of them, and the cause for the rest is not known. The sample profile shows about 140,000 clones; 80% of them were found once. Jointly, the top ten make up 4.5% of the sample. The sample consisted of PBMCs. Receptors originate from a man aged 40-49 years in good health and CMV-seronegative.

V usage is TRBV28 and J usage is TRBJ1-1; TRBD1 matches 7 bases. Germline lookup yields CDR1 MDHEN and CDR2 SYDVKM. The CDR3 consists of 15 residues. The junction had 7 bases not matched to a gene; V was cut back by 4 bases and J by 2 bases. This chain's CDR3 is CASSSTGERNTEAFF. DNA of the CDR3: TGTGCCAGCAGTTCAACAGGGGAGAGAAACACTGAAGCTTTCTTT.

This chain connects TRBV18 to TRBJ1-4; TRBD1 agrees at 11 bases. Germline CDR1 KGHSH, CDR2 LQKENI. Trimming removed 3 bases from V and 7 bases from J; junction bases left unmatched: 1. The CDR3 totals 14 residues. DNA for the CDR3: TGTGCCAGCTCACCCGGACAGGGGGCTGAAAAACTGTTTTTT. This encodes CASSPGQGAEKLFF.

The chain is built from TRBV7-3 and TRBJ1-2; tentative D call: TRBD1 (5 bases). V was cut by 4 bases and J by 8 bases, with 8 bases left in between. Germline values: CDR1 SGHTA, CDR2 FQGTGA. The CDR3 has 11 amino acids. CDR3: CASSYPGGYTF. The CDR3 DNA sequence: TGTGCCAGCAGCTATCCAGGGGGCTACACCTTC.

This clone appeared a single time. CDR3 coding DNA: TGTGCCAGCAGCTCCCAAACGGGCAGGGCCTACGAGCAGTACTTC. Its protein is CASSSQTGRAYEQYF. This chain uses TRBV7-3 with TRBJ2-7, with D perhaps TRBD1 (5 bases). The germline gives CDR1 SGHTA, CDR2 FQGTGA. V was cut by 4 bases and J by 2 bases, with 15 bases left in between. This CDR3 has 15 amino acids.

This rearrangement joins TRBV9 to TRBJ1-3; D is unclear. The CDR3 contains 14 residues. V lost 3 bases and J lost 4, with 11 bases in between. The V gene's germline CDR1 is SGDLS and CDR2 YYNGEE. The CDR3 protein is CASSARGVGNTIYF. DNA for the CDR3: TGTGCCAGCAGCGCCCGCGGGGTAGGAAACACCATATATTTT.

By its share, this clone is medium-sized (0.01 to 0.1%). The rearrangement links TRBV6-1 to TRBJ1-1; D possibly corresponds to TRBD1 (6 bases). CDR1 MNHNS and CDR2 SASEGT come from the germline V gene. The CDR3 extends over 15 amino acids. The V gene lost 7 bases and the J gene lost 0 bases, with 15 bases spanning the gap. The CDR3 is CASKQGTGLNTEAFF. CDR3 coding DNA: TGTGCCAGCAAACAGGGAACGGGTTTGAACACTGAAGCTTTCTTT.

This clone is a singleton in its sample. V and J are TRBV9 and TRBJ2-7; D is uncertain. CDR1 is SGDLS and CDR2 is YYNGEE in the germline V gene. Deletions cut 4 bases from V and 2 bases from J, with 13 bases between. CDR3 size: 14 residues. CDR3 nucleotide sequence: TGTGCCAGCAGCCCGCAGTTGGTTACCTACGAGCAGTACTTC. It translates to CASSPQLVTYEQYF.

The rearrangement uses TRBV7-8 and TRBJ2-5; TRBD2 might be the D (5 bases). TRBJ2-7 explains the end of the DNA better; the J call may be wrong. The CDR3 is made up of 11 amino acids. The V gene's germline CDR1 is SGHVS and CDR2 FQNEAQ. CDR3 in amino acids: CASSGEYEQYF. CDR3 DNA sequence: TGTGCCAGCAGCGGGGAGTACGAGCAGTACTTC.

The chain joins TRBV5-1 to TRBJ2-5; D is uncertain. The CDR3 runs 12 residues. Germline-derived CDR1 and CDR2 are SGHRS and YFSETQ. The V end was cut by 1 base, the J end by 2 bases, with 3 bases between. In DNA form, the CDR3 reads TGCGCCAGCAGCTTGCGTCAAGAGACCCAGTACTTC. This translates into CASSLRQETQYF.

The V call is TRBV7-9, the J call TRBJ1-5, with 7 bases lining up with TRBD1. In germline, CDR1 is SEHNR, CDR2 FQNEAQ (reference sequence). The CDR3 loop spans 15 amino acids. Trimming took 4 bases from V and 2 from J; bases not matched to a gene: 5. The CDR3 nucleotides are TGTGCCAGCAGCTCCCCAGACAGGGGCAATCAGCCCCAGCATTTT. The encoded protein is CASSSPDRGNQPQHF. Filled out from reference TRBV7-9 and TRBJ1-5, the complete variable domain reads DTGVSQNPRHKITKRGQNVTFRCDPISEHNRLYWYRQTLGQGPEFLTYFQNEAQLEKSRLLSDRFSAERPKGSFSTLEIQRTEQGDSAMYLCASSSPDRGNQPQHFGDGTRLSIL.

This chain joins TRBV4-3 and TRBJ1-6; D unresolved. The length of the CDR3 is 15 residues. V was clipped by 0 bases and J by 10 bases, with 13 bases between them. Per germline, CDR1 LGHNA and CDR2 YSLEER. The CDR3 sequence is CASSQDHPGRSPLHF. Here the CDR3 DNA reads TGCGCCAGCAGCCAAGACCACCCCGGGAGATCACCCCTCCACTTT.

The chain joins TRBV7-6 to TRBJ2-1; TRBD2 aligns across 8 bases. This CDR3 spans 15 amino acids. With V trimmed by 5 bases and J by 4 bases, 7 bases remained unmatched. From germline, CDR1 is SGHVS and CDR2 FNYEAQ. In DNA form, the CDR3 reads TGTGCCAGCAGCATAAGCGGGGGAGCGTACAATGAGCAGTTCTTC. This gives the protein CASSISGGAYNEQFF.

The V call is TRBV7-2, the J call TRBJ2-5; 8 positions match TRBD1. Trimming removed 5 bases from V and 4 bases from J; junction bases left unmatched: 15. The length of the CDR3 is 17 residues. The germline gives CDR1 SGHTA, CDR2 FQGNSA. The CDR3 protein is CASSENPPGGLVETQYF. The CDR3 coding sequence is TGTGCCAGCAGCGAAAATCCCCCAGGGGGCTTGGTAGAGACCCAGTACTTC.

The gene calls are TRBV6-1 and TRBJ1-5; possible D gene TRBD1, 5 bases. The CDR3 is 11 residues long. Trimming shortened V by 6 bases and J by 6 bases, and 6 bases separated the two germline ends. From germline, CDR1 is MNHNS and CDR2 SASEGT. For the CDR3, the DNA is TGTGCCAGCAGAGACAGTCAGCCCCAGCATTTT. Translating it yields CASRDSQPQHF.

This clone showed up just once. V is TRBV6-1 and J is TRBJ2-5; D call uncertain. CDR3 length equals 13 residues. Germline V gene data show CDR1 as MNHNS and CDR2 as SASEGT. Trimming took 9 bases from V and 0 from J, leaving 11 bases between them. Written as DNA, the CDR3 is TGTGCCAGTAGAAACGCCTACCAAGAGACCCAGTACTTC. Residues: CASRNAYQETQYF.

The chain is built from TRBV6-6 and TRBJ1-2, with D uncertain. The CDR3 covers 13 residues. Per germline, CDR1 MNHNY and CDR2 SVGAGI (reference sequence). With 3 bases removed from V and 0 bases from J, the gap between germline ends came to 5 bases. The CDR3 region has the DNA TGTGCCAGCAGTTATGAGTCTAACTATGGCTACACCTTC. Its protein is CASSYESNYGYTF.

The chain couples TRBV2 to TRBJ2-7; possibly TRBD1 for D (5 bases). With 6 bases removed from V and 3 bases from J, the gap between germline ends came to 12 bases. Germline V gene lookup returns CDR1 SNHLY and CDR2 FYNNEI. The CDR3 contains 13 residues. This CDR3 is CASRTRQYYEQYF. CDR3 sequence (DNA): TGTGCCAGCAGGACCCGACAGTACTACGAGCAGTACTTC.

The genes are TRBV4-3 and TRBJ1-2; TRBD1 aligns across 8 bases. This CDR3 spans 14 amino acids. Germline CDR1 and CDR2: LGHNA and YSLEER. V lost 2 bases and J lost 5; bases outside the gene matches: 4. In DNA form, the CDR3 reads TGCGCCAGCAGCCAACGCGACAGGGGATATGGCTACACCTTC. Protein: CASSQRDRGYGYTF.

This chain's CDR3 is CASSLVFGVGNNEQFF. For the CDR3, the DNA is TGTGCCAGCAGCTTAGTATTCGGGGTGGGGAATAATGAGCAGTTCTTC. The rearrangement links TRBV7-9 to TRBJ2-1, with D possibly TRBD2 on 5 matching bases. The V gene's germline CDR1 is SEHNR and CDR2 FQNEAQ (reference sequence). The CDR3 covers 16 residues. The V and J ends lost 1 base and 7 bases respectively, with 17 bases between them.

The chain carries TRBV2 and TRBJ2-5; TRBD1 agrees at 7 bases. J lost 3 bases, V lost 8 bases, and 15 bases had no gene match. In germline, CDR1 is SNHLY, CDR2 FYNNEI. The CDR3 runs to 16 residues. The CDR3 DNA reads as TGTGCCAGCGGCCGGGACAGATGGAGAGCTAAAGAGACCCAGTACTTC. It encodes CASGRDRWRAKETQYF.

For the CDR3, the DNA is TGCGCCAGCAGCCAAGAGTACAGAAGTAGGTACAATGAGCAGTTCTTC. Translated, it gives CASSQEYRSRYNEQFF. This sequence joins TRBV4-3 and TRBJ2-7; D is ambiguous. The last part of the DNA fits TRBJ2-1 better; the J call may be wrong. The CDR3 runs 16 residues. The germline CDR1 and CDR2 sequences are LGHNA and YSLEER.

The rearrangement links TRBV27 to TRBJ1-1; no clear D. Germline CDR1 reads MNHEY; CDR2 reads SMNVEV (reference sequence). V dropped 2 bases and J dropped 4 bases, with 11 bases sitting between them. The CDR3 length is 14 residues. CDR3 DNA sequence: TGTGCCAGCAGTTTAGAGTACAGTGTCACTGAAGCTTTCTTT. Its translation: CASSLEYSVTEAFF.

V is TRBV9 and J is TRBJ1-1; 8 positions agree with TRBD1. The CDR3 totals 15 residues. The germline gives CDR1 SGDLS, CDR2 YYNGEE. Unmatched junction bases numbered 7, after V lost 2 bases and J lost 4 bases. The CDR3 DNA sequence: TGTGCCAGCAGCGTTGTGCAGGGGGCTGCCACTGAAGCTTTCTTT. It specifies CASSVVQGAATEAFF.

The chain recombines TRBV12-5 with TRBJ2-2; the match to TRBD1 covers 9 bases. J was trimmed by 8 bases and V by 1 base; bases with no gene match: 11. Germline CDR1 and CDR2: LGHNT and FRNRAP. The CDR3 has 17 residues. For the CDR3, the DNA is TGTGCTAGTGGTTTGGACCCCGGGACAGGGACGGGGGGGGAGCTGTTTTTT. This translates into CASGLDPGTGTGGELFF.

J is TRBJ2-3 and V is TRBV30; TRBD1 is a possible D gene (6 bases). CDR3 length equals 14 residues. The germline V gene encodes CDR1 GTSNPN and CDR2 SVGIG (reference sequence). The V end was cut by 6 bases, the J end by 8 bases, with 21 bases between. CDR3 coding DNA: TGTGCCTGTGAACAGGGCGCTGGGACGGGTACGCAGTATTTT. Encoded protein: CACEQGAGTGTQYF.

This rearrangement joins TRBV19 to TRBJ2-2; 7 bases match TRBD1. J gave up 7 bases and V 5 bases, and 10 bases lay outside the gene matches. This CDR3 is 15 amino acids long. Looked up from germline, CDR1 is LNHDA and CDR2 is SQIVND (reference sequence). The CDR3 region has the DNA TGTGCCAGTAGTGCCCGACAGGGTAGAGGCGGGGAGCTGTTTTTT. Encoded protein: CASSARQGRGGELFF.

This clone was counted a single time. This chain links TRBV9 with TRBJ2-1; 10 nucleotides align to TRBD2. This CDR3 spans 16 amino acids. Germline V gives CDR1 SGDLS, CDR2 YYNGEE. The V segment lost 4 bases and the J segment 4 bases; nucleotides outside the gene matches: 8. The CDR3 nucleotides are TGTGCCAGCAGCCCCTCTAGCGGGGGACTTTACAATGAGCAGTTCTTC. Encoded protein: CASSPSSGGLYNEQFF.

This sequence joins TRBV6-5 and TRBJ1-2; 8 nucleotides align to TRBD1. V was pared by 5 bases and J by 8 bases, with 4 bases of the junction left unmatched. Germline CDR1 is MNHEY and CDR2 is SVGAGI. This CDR3 has 12 amino acids. The CDR3 loop reads CASSPGTGGYTF. The CDR3 region has the DNA TGTGCCAGCAGTCCCGGGACAGGCGGCTACACCTTC.

The chain links TRBV30 to TRBJ1-2, with TRBD1 matching 7 bases. Trimming cost V 4 bases and J 1 base; bases outside gene matches: 6. Germline-derived CDR1 and CDR2 are GTSNPN and SVGIG (reference sequence). The CDR3 loop spans 14 amino acids. This chain's CDR3 is CAWTRDSYNYGYTF. CDR3 in DNA: TGTGCCTGGACCCGGGACAGCTATAACTATGGCTACACCTTC.

The V and J genes are TRBV7-2 and TRBJ1-3, with TRBD1 identical over 7 bases. Germline V gives CDR1 SGHTA, CDR2 FQGNSA. The CDR3 extends over 17 amino acids. V trimming: 2 bases; J trimming: 3 bases; junction bases outside the gene matches: 10. CDR3 in amino acids: CASSLPLQGLGGNTIYF. Here the CDR3 DNA reads TGTGCCAGCAGCTTACCCCTACAGGGGCTAGGTGGAAACACCATATATTTT.

This chain links TRBV4-3 with TRBJ2-7, with D perhaps matching TRBD1 (6 bases). The V end was cut by 1 base, the J end by 3 bases, with 7 bases between. Germline V gene sequence: CDR1 LGHNA, CDR2 YSLEER. This CDR3 is built from 13 residues. CDR3 in DNA: TGCGCCAGCAGCCAAGCCAGGGGCTACGAGCAGTACTTC. Translating gives CASSQARGYEQYF.

This rearrangement joins TRBV30 to TRBJ2-5, with D unresolved. The ends were cut back, 0 bases at V and 5 bases at J, with 16 bases in the middle. The length of the CDR3 is 15 residues. Germline V lookup: CDR1 GTSNPN, CDR2 SVGIG (reference sequence). The CDR3 reads CAWSVGVTKVETQYF. The CDR3 nucleotides are TGTGCCTGGAGTGTAGGCGTAACTAAGGTGGAGACCCAGTACTTC.